Each of the 17 T cell receptor beta chains below was sequenced from the same sample in a study of cytomegalovirus exposure and HLA in healthy donors. Vbeta (60) and Jbeta (13) primers were used in the PCR. The assay was immunoSEQ multiplex PCR, and TCRdb's table has in-frame clones only and misses some. The table has around 150,000 clones, approximately 65% seen once. The material sequenced was PBMCs. The receptor source for this set is a woman aged 60-75 years in good health and CMV-seronegative.

The chain recombines TRBV5-4 with TRBJ2-7, with 10 nucleotides matching TRBD2. The germline V gene encodes CDR1 SGHNT and CDR2 YYREEE (reference sequence). The trim removed 4 bases at V and 4 bases at J, leaving 8 bases unmatched. The CDR3 sequence is 15 residues long. The CDR3 nucleotides are TGTGCCAGCAGCCGTTGGCTAGCGGGAGATTACGAGCAGTACTTC. Amino acid sequence: CASSRWLAGDYEQYF.

This clone has only one observation. The CDR3 loop is CASSLDGTLSYEQYF. CDR3 nucleotide sequence: TGCGCCAGCAGCTTGGATGGGACACTCTCCTACGAGCAGTACTTC. The rearrangement joins TRBV5-1 to TRBJ2-7, with D possibly being TRBD1 (6 bases). The CDR3 extends over 15 amino acids. Trimming stripped 0 bases from V and 0 bases from J, with 10 bases between. Germline V gene data show CDR1 as SGHRS and CDR2 as YFSETQ.

V is TRBV2 and J is TRBJ2-2; tentatively, D is TRBD2 (6 bases). The ends were cut back, 7 bases at V and 5 bases at J, with 17 bases in the middle. The germline V gene has CDR1 SNHLY and CDR2 FYNNEI. CDR3 length: 15 amino acids. The CDR3 sequence is CASTPQGGGTGELFF. The DNA for the CDR3 is TGTGCCAGCACCCCCCAGGGAGGTGGGACCGGGGAGCTGTTTTTT.

The chain has TRBV7-2 and TRBJ1-4, with TRBD1 matching over 8 bases. This CDR3 is built from 16 residues. In germline, CDR1 is SGHTA, CDR2 FQGNSA. V was clipped by 6 bases and J by 5 bases; unmatched bases: 11. CDR3 sequence reads: CASRTRGHIPNEKLFF. The CDR3 DNA reads as TGTGCCAGCAGGACCAGGGGGCATATTCCAAATGAAAAACTGTTTTTT.

V usage is TRBV6-1 and J usage is TRBJ1-5; the match to TRBD1 covers 7 bases. V was clipped by 6 bases and J by 4 bases; unmatched bases: 3. CDR1 and CDR2 from the germline V gene are MNHNS and SASEGT. CDR3 size: 13 residues. The DNA of the CDR3 is TGTGCCAGCAGCCCGACAGGGAATCAGCCCCAGCATTTT. It is translated as CASSPTGNQPQHF.

This clone has just one count. The rearrangement uses TRBV5-1 and TRBJ2-7; 7 bases map to TRBD2. The V gene's germline CDR1 is SGHRS and CDR2 YFSETQ. The CDR3 has 15 amino acids. V lost 1 base, J lost 3 bases, and 7 bases stayed unmatched. The chain's CDR3 is CASSLSTSENYEQYF. In nucleotides, the CDR3 is TGCGCCAGCAGCTTGTCCACTAGCGAAAACTACGAGCAGTACTTC.

This clone came up once. This sequence joins TRBV7-2 and TRBJ2-1; 9 bases fit TRBD2. The CDR3 is 16 residues long. V lost 3 bases and J lost 9; bases outside the gene matches: 12. Looked up from germline, CDR1 is SGHTA and CDR2 is FQGNSA. The CDR3 DNA follows: TGTGCCAGCAGCTTTCTGATCGGGACTAGCTCAGCTGAGCAGTTCTTC. Protein sequence: CASSFLIGTSSAEQFF.

The chain combines TRBV14 with TRBJ2-6; TRBD2 might be the D (5 bases). Trimming took off 2 bases at V and 0 bases at J, with 17 bases between the two ends. Germline-derived CDR1 and CDR2 are SGHDN and FVKESK. The CDR3 spans 19 residues. The CDR3 DNA reads TGTGCCAGCAGCCAAACACTAACGGGGAGCCTCTCTGGGGCCAACGTCCTGACTTTC. This encodes CASSQTLTGSLSGANVLTF.

Only a few counts were recorded for this clone. The chain uses TRBV7-3 and TRBJ2-4; 8 bases are a match to TRBD1. CDR1 and CDR2 (germline): SGHTA, FQGTGA. The trim removed 4 bases at V and 6 bases at J, leaving 2 bases unmatched. CDR3 size: 13 residues. CDR3 sequence reads: CASSSDRVNIQYF. DNA of the CDR3: TGTGCCAGCAGCTCGGACAGGGTAAACATTCAGTACTTC.

The chain is built from TRBV5-1 and TRBJ2-5; TRBD2 aligns across 9 bases. The CDR3 has 14 residues. Trimming removed 5 bases from V and 2 bases from J; junction bases left unmatched: 4. Germline-derived CDR1 and CDR2 are SGHRS and YFSETQ. CDR3 in DNA: TGCGCCAGCAGTTACACTAGCGGGCAAGAGACCCAGTACTTC. Translating it yields CASSYTSGQETQYF.

The rearrangement joins TRBV19 to TRBJ1-5, with D hard to call. Germline assignment: CDR1 LNHDA and CDR2 SQIVND (reference sequence). The CDR3 extends over 15 amino acids. V lost 7 bases, J lost 0 bases, and 13 bases lay in between. CDR3 residues: CASTSGDYSNQPQHF. The CDR3 DNA reads as TGTGCCAGTACATCCGGAGATTATAGCAATCAGCCCCAGCATTTT.

CDR3 loop: CASKIQGVQNQPQHF. The CDR3 bases are TGTGCCAGTAAAATACAGGGGGTACAGAATCAGCCCCAGCATTTT. The rearrangement links TRBV19 to TRBJ1-5; the match to TRBD1 covers 8 bases. The length of the CDR3 is 15 residues. Germline CDR1 is LNHDA and CDR2 is SQIVND (reference sequence). With V trimmed by 7 bases and J by 4 bases, 9 bases remained unmatched.

J is TRBJ2-7 and V is TRBV4-1, with D possibly matching TRBD1 (6 bases). Germline lookup yields CDR1 MGHRA and CDR2 YSYEKL. V was trimmed by 3 bases and J by 0 bases, leaving 15 bases between them. The CDR3 is 16 residues long. DNA of the CDR3: TGCGCCAGCAGCCAGAAGGGGGACGTCGGCTCCTACGAGCAGTACTTC. As protein: CASSQKGDVGSYEQYF.

In its sample, this clone was seen a few times. J is TRBJ1-1 and V is TRBV28; D call uncertain. V shed 0 bases and J shed 11 bases, with 19 bases lying between them. The CDR3 is made up of 15 amino acids. The germline gives CDR1 MDHEN, CDR2 SYDVKM. As DNA, the CDR3 is TGTGCCAGCAGTTTATGGAGCCAGGCCTCAAGGTGGGCTTTCTTT. Residues: CASSLWSQASRWAFF.

This sequence joins TRBV10-3 and TRBJ2-4; 9 nucleotides match TRBD1. The CDR3 is 14 residues long. Germline lookup yields CDR1 ENHRY and CDR2 SYGVKD. V trimming: 2 bases; J trimming: 5 bases; junction bases outside the gene matches: 1. The CDR3 nucleotides read TGTGCCATCAGTGAGGGACAGGGGCAAAACATTCAGTACTTC. Residues: CAISEGQGQNIQYF.

The rearrangement links TRBV10-2 to TRBJ2-7, with 11 bases identical to TRBD2. The germline V gene encodes CDR1 WSHSY and CDR2 SAAADI. CDR3 length: 14 residues. With V trimmed by 7 bases and J by 7 bases, 9 bases remained unmatched. The CDR3 spells CASNQGLAVAEQYF. The CDR3 DNA reads as TGCGCCAGCAACCAGGGACTAGCGGTGGCTGAGCAGTACTTC.

This clone was detected a few times. The chain uses TRBV6-5 and TRBJ2-1; possibly TRBD2 for D (5 bases). The length of the CDR3 is 14 residues. CDR1 MNHEY and CDR2 SVGAGI come from the germline V gene. Trimming cost V 5 bases and J 4 bases, with 12 bases left between them. The CDR3 sequence: CASSTSRGYNEQFF. CDR3 sequence (DNA): TGTGCCAGCAGTACAAGTCGGGGTTACAATGAGCAGTTCTTC.